A selection of T cell receptor beta chains follows, all from one sample in a study of neurological immune-mediated disorders. Each CDR3 protein is one row after TCRdb ran MiXCR on the 5' RACE reads. This table holds tens of thousands of distinct CDR3 sequences, 4.5% to 6% found once. Specimen: PBMCs. The receptors were sampled from a woman in her seventies with multiple sclerosis. CDR3s include the opening cysteine and the closing phenylalanine or tryptophan. The order of the fields is J gene, clone size, V gene, D gene, CDR3 protein, CDR3 DNA. D genes are given only for firm matches. Clone size is given for some rows only: seen once, a few or many times, or a class if the clone is expanded.

J gene: TRBJ2-6; clone size: many; V gene: TRBV5-1; D gene: NA; CDR3 protein: CASSLSLAGANVLTF; CDR3 DNA: TGCGCCAGCAGCTTGTCGCTGGCTGGGGCCAACGTCCTGACTTTC
J gene: TRBJ2-3; clone size: many; V gene: TRBV6-5; D gene: NA; CDR3 protein: CASSFVDTQYF; CDR3 DNA: TGTGCCAGCAGTTTTGTTGATACGCAGTATTTT
J gene: TRBJ1-3; clone size: many; V gene: TRBV7-2; D gene: NA; CDR3 protein: CASSLVNRASGNTIYF; CDR3 DNA: TGTGCCAGCAGCTTAGTAAACAGGGCGTCCGGAAACACCATATATTTT
J gene: TRBJ2-3; clone size: many; V gene: TRBV6-2/TRBV6-3; D gene: TRBD1; CDR3 protein: CASSAPGQGISTQYF; CDR3 DNA: TGTGCCAGCAGCGCGCCGGGACAGGGCATAAGTACGCAGTATTTT
J gene: TRBJ2-4; clone size: many; V gene: TRBV7-8; D gene: NA; CDR3 protein: CASSLAGQGLAKNIQYF; CDR3 DNA: TGTGCCAGCAGCTTAGCCGGGCAGGGTCTAGCCAAAAACATTCAGTACTTC
J gene: TRBJ1-2; clone size: NA; V gene: TRBV20-1; D gene: NA; CDR3 protein: CSAREPGTRSNYGYTF; CDR3 DNA: TGCAGTGCTAGAGAACCGGGCACACGTTCTAACTATGGCTACACCTTC
J gene: TRBJ2-3; clone size: many; V gene: TRBV7-8; D gene: TRBD2; CDR3 protein: CASSPEGLAGASTDTQYF; CDR3 DNA: TGTGCCAGCAGCCCAGAAGGACTAGCGGGGGCTAGCACAGATACGCAGTATTTT
J gene: TRBJ2-7; clone size: many; V gene: TRBV7-9; D gene: NA; CDR3 protein: CASSSGLGVNSHF; CDR3 DNA: TGTGCCAGCAGCTCAGGTTTGGGAGTCAATTCTCACTTC
J gene: TRBJ2-7; clone size: many; V gene: TRBV20-1; D gene: TRBD2; CDR3 protein: CSAPLAASYEQYF; CDR3 DNA: TGCAGTGCTCCACTAGCGGCAAGTTACGAGCAGTACTTC
J gene: TRBJ1-1; clone size: NA; V gene: TRBV12-3/TRBV12-4; D gene: TRBD1; CDR3 protein: CASSWVTGDTEAFF; CDR3 DNA: TGTGCCAGCAGTTGGGTGACAGGGGACACTGAAGCTTTCTTT
J gene: TRBJ2-7; clone size: many; V gene: TRBV7-8; D gene: TRBD1; CDR3 protein: CASSPLRDRADEQYF; CDR3 DNA: TGTGCCAGCAGCCCCCTCCGGGACAGGGCAGACGAGCAGTACTTC
J gene: TRBJ1-2; clone size: few; V gene: TRBV5-1; D gene: NA; CDR3 protein: CASSSKGELGYTF; CDR3 DNA: TGCGCCAGCAGCTCTAAGGGCGAACTGGGCTACACCTTC
J gene: TRBJ2-1; clone size: many; V gene: TRBV2; D gene: NA; CDR3 protein: CANGVYRNEQFF; CDR3 DNA: TGTGCCAACGGAGTGTACCGGAATGAGCAGTTCTTC
J gene: TRBJ2-1; clone size: many; V gene: TRBV6-5; D gene: NA; CDR3 protein: CASSQSAGVGSYYNEQFF; CDR3 DNA: TGTGCCAGCAGTCAGTCCGCAGGGGTCGGGAGCTACTACAATGAGCAGTTCTTC
J gene: TRBJ2-7; clone size: many; V gene: TRBV5-1; D gene: NA; CDR3 protein: CASSLEGASAGEQYF; CDR3 DNA: TGCGCCAGCAGCTTGGAAGGGGCATCCGCGGGGGAGCAGTACTTC
J gene: TRBJ2-1; clone size: many; V gene: TRBV15; D gene: NA; CDR3 protein: CATSRDRGNNEQFF; CDR3 DNA: TGTGCCACCAGCAGAGACAGGGGCAACAATGAGCAGTTCTTC
J gene: TRBJ1-6; clone size: many; V gene: TRBV7-3; D gene: NA; CDR3 protein: CASSLHGNNSPLHF; CDR3 DNA: TGTGCCAGCAGCTTACATGGGAACAATTCACCCCTCCACTTT
J gene: TRBJ2-2; clone size: many; V gene: TRBV20-1; D gene: NA; CDR3 protein: CSAFVNTGELFF; CDR3 DNA: TGCAGTGCCTTCGTGAACACCGGGGAGCTGTTTTTT
J gene: TRBJ2-7; clone size: many; V gene: TRBV20-1; D gene: NA; CDR3 protein: CSALVGGEQYF; CDR3 DNA: TGCAGTGCTTTGGTTGGGGGCGAGCAGTACTTC
J gene: TRBJ2-1; clone size: many; V gene: TRBV4-3; D gene: NA; CDR3 protein: CASSLLQRDTGEQFF; CDR3 DNA: TGCGCCAGCAGCCTACTCCAACGGGACACGGGTGAGCAGTTCTTC
J gene: TRBJ2-7; clone size: many; V gene: TRBV14; D gene: TRBD1; CDR3 protein: CASSQGDRVREQYF; CDR3 DNA: TGTGCCAGCAGCCAGGGGGACAGGGTACGCGAGCAGTACTTC
J gene: TRBJ1-3; clone size: NA; V gene: TRBV5-6; D gene: NA; CDR3 protein: CASSLRPNTIYF; CDR3 DNA: TGTGCCAGCAGCCTCCGACCTAACACCATATATTTT
J gene: TRBJ2-6; clone size: many; V gene: TRBV3-1; D gene: NA; CDR3 protein: CASSQAGQSISGANVLTF; CDR3 DNA: TGTGCCAGCAGCCAAGCTGGGCAGTCGATTTCTGGGGCCAACGTCCTGACTTTC
J gene: TRBJ1-4; clone size: many; V gene: TRBV20-1; D gene: TRBD1; CDR3 protein: CSARGRFPGGATNEKLFF; CDR3 DNA: TGCAGTGCTAGGGGGAGGTTTCCAGGGGGTGCAACTAATGAAAAACTGTTTTTT
J gene: TRBJ2-5; clone size: many; V gene: TRBV7-9; D gene: NA; CDR3 protein: CASSLVQTQETQYF; CDR3 DNA: TGTGCCAGCAGCTTAGTACAGACCCAAGAGACCCAGTACTTC
J gene: TRBJ2-1; clone size: many; V gene: TRBV5-1; D gene: NA; CDR3 protein: CASSLSRDTYNEQFF; CDR3 DNA: TGCGCCAGCAGCTTATCTCGGGACACCTACAATGAGCAGTTCTTC
J gene: TRBJ1-2; clone size: many; V gene: TRBV7-2; D gene: NA; CDR3 protein: CASSPQGLNYGYTF; CDR3 DNA: TGTGCCAGCAGCCCACAGGGACTTAACTATGGCTACACCTTC
J gene: TRBJ1-4; clone size: many; V gene: TRBV12-3/TRBV12-4; D gene: NA; CDR3 protein: CASSSQVNEKLFF; CDR3 DNA: TGTGCCAGCAGTTCTCAGGTCAATGAAAAACTGTTTTTT
J gene: TRBJ1-6; clone size: many; V gene: TRBV20-1; D gene: TRBD1; CDR3 protein: CSASGTGESPLHF; CDR3 DNA: TGCAGTGCTTCCGGGACAGGGGAATCACCCCTCCACTTT
J gene: TRBJ2-1; clone size: many; V gene: TRBV21-1; D gene: NA; CDR3 protein: CASSKAGPNEQFF; CDR3 DNA: TGTGCCAGCAGCAAAGCTGGTCCCAATGAGCAGTTCTTC
J gene: TRBJ2-3; clone size: NA; V gene: TRBV5-1; D gene: TRBD1; CDR3 protein: CASSLSPGQGVTDTQYF; CDR3 DNA: TGTGCCAGCAGCTTATCCCCCGGACAGGGGGTGACAGATACGCAGTATTTT
J gene: TRBJ2-2; clone size: once; V gene: TRBV6-2/TRBV6-3; D gene: TRBD2; CDR3 protein: CASSYRASGNTGELFF; CDR3 DNA: TGTGCCAGCAGTTACAGGGCTAGCGGGAACACCGGGGAGCTGTTTTTT
J gene: TRBJ2-7; clone size: many; V gene: TRBV10-3; D gene: NA; CDR3 protein: CAISEIGNEQYF; CDR3 DNA: TGTGCCATCAGTGAGATCGGGAACGAGCAGTACTTC
J gene: TRBJ2-1; clone size: NA; V gene: TRBV6-6; D gene: NA; CDR3 protein: CASSWKGVHNAQFF; CDR3 DNA: TGTGCCAGCAGTTGGAAAGGGGTTCACAATGCGCAGTTCTTC
J gene: TRBJ2-4; clone size: many; V gene: TRBV7-2; D gene: TRBD1; CDR3 protein: CASRSGQGIQYF; CDR3 DNA: TGTGCCAGCAGGTCCGGACAGGGGATTCAGTACTTC
J gene: TRBJ1-3; clone size: many; V gene: TRBV5-1; D gene: NA; CDR3 protein: CASSLTGRSSGNTIYF; CDR3 DNA: TGCGCCAGCAGCCTCACTGGACGGAGCTCTGGAAACACCATATATTTT
J gene: TRBJ1-6; clone size: many; V gene: TRBV7-6; D gene: TRBD1; CDR3 protein: CASSSSRTGGSPLHF; CDR3 DNA: TGTGCCAGCAGCTCCTCCCGGACAGGGGGCTCACCCCTCCACTTT
J gene: TRBJ2-6; clone size: many; V gene: TRBV20-1; D gene: TRBD2; CDR3 protein: CSATTSGRGSGANVLTF; CDR3 DNA: TGCAGTGCTACAACTAGCGGGAGAGGCTCTGGGGCCAACGTCCTGACTTTC
J gene: TRBJ2-3; clone size: many; V gene: TRBV5-1; D gene: NA; CDR3 protein: CASRTGASKPGDTQYF; CDR3 DNA: TGCGCCAGCAGGACGGGAGCCTCCAAGCCCGGCGATACGCAGTATTTT
J gene: TRBJ1-5; clone size: many; V gene: TRBV6-5; D gene: NA; CDR3 protein: CASWGGGPQPQHF; CDR3 DNA: TGTGCCAGTTGGGGGGGGGGTCCTCAGCCCCAGCATTTT
J gene: TRBJ1-3; clone size: few; V gene: TRBV7-2; D gene: NA; CDR3 protein: CASRSWNTIYF; CDR3 DNA: TGTGCCAGCAGGAGTTGGAACACCATATATTTT
J gene: TRBJ2-3; clone size: many; V gene: TRBV20-1; D gene: TRBD2; CDR3 protein: CSARVLARVPSTDTQYF; CDR3 DNA: TGCAGTGCTAGGGTACTAGCGAGAGTTCCTAGCACAGATACGCAGTATTTT
J gene: TRBJ2-1; clone size: NA; V gene: TRBV19; D gene: NA; CDR3 protein: CASSIDLALGPRPVGEQFF; CDR3 DNA: TGTGCCAGTAGTATAGATCTAGCGCTAGGGCCCCGTCCCGTCGGTGAGCAGTTCTTC
J gene: TRBJ1-4; clone size: many; V gene: TRBV27; D gene: NA; CDR3 protein: CASQPRRVEGEKLFF; CDR3 DNA: TGTGCCAGCCAACCACGAAGGGTTGAAGGGGAAAAACTGTTTTTT
J gene: TRBJ2-1; clone size: many; V gene: TRBV5-1; D gene: TRBD2; CDR3 protein: CASSLRSTSGTGGNEQFF; CDR3 DNA: TGCGCCAGCAGCTTGAGGTCTACTAGCGGGACGGGGGGCAATGAGCAGTTCTTC
J gene: TRBJ2-5; clone size: many; V gene: TRBV6-6; D gene: NA; CDR3 protein: CASSYSWSVGGKGETQYF; CDR3 DNA: TGTGCCAGCAGTTACTCTTGGTCTGTGGGGGGTAAGGGAGAGACCCAGTACTTC
J gene: TRBJ2-3; clone size: few; V gene: TRBV6-5; D gene: TRBD2; CDR3 protein: CASSYSRRTSGRPDTQYF; CDR3 DNA: TGTGCCAGCAGTTACTCGAGGCGGACTAGCGGGAGACCAGATACGCAGTATTTT
J gene: TRBJ1-1; clone size: NA; V gene: TRBV7-2; D gene: TRBD1; CDR3 protein: CASSVYRGDTEAFF; CDR3 DNA: TGTGCCAGCAGCGTCTACAGGGGAGATACTGAAGCTTTCTTT
J gene: TRBJ1-2; clone size: NA; V gene: TRBV20-1; D gene: NA; CDR3 protein: CSETGLNYGYTF; CDR3 DNA: TGCAGTGAAACGGGACTTAACTATGGCTACACCTTC
J gene: TRBJ2-5; clone size: many; V gene: TRBV7-2; D gene: NA; CDR3 protein: CASRPEHNKKETQYF; CDR3 DNA: TGTGCCAGCAGGCCTGAACACAACAAGAAAGAGACCCAGTACTTC
J gene: TRBJ1-5; clone size: many; V gene: TRBV7-2; D gene: NA; CDR3 protein: CASNSGSTNQPQHF; CDR3 DNA: TGTGCCAGCAACAGCGGATCCACCAATCAGCCCCAGCATTTT
J gene: TRBJ2-7; clone size: many; V gene: TRBV12-1; D gene: NA; CDR3 protein: CASSPDYEQYF; CDR3 DNA: TGTGCCAGCAGCCCTGATTACGAGCAGTACTTC
J gene: TRBJ1-6; clone size: many; V gene: TRBV6-5; D gene: NA; CDR3 protein: CASSPTVGVASPLHF; CDR3 DNA: TGTGCCAGCAGCCCGACGGTTGGGGTGGCTTCACCCCTCCACTTT
J gene: TRBJ1-1; clone size: many; V gene: TRBV5-1; D gene: NA; CDR3 protein: CASSLEPAGGGTEAFF; CDR3 DNA: TGCGCCAGCAGCTTGGAGCCCGCGGGAGGTGGCACTGAAGCTTTCTTT
J gene: TRBJ2-7; clone size: few; V gene: TRBV29-1; D gene: NA; CDR3 protein: CSVGEGNYEQYF; CDR3 DNA: TGCAGCGTTGGCGAAGGGAACTACGAGCAGTACTTC